A selection of T cell receptor beta chains follows, all from one sample in a study of shared clonotypes between healthy human individuals. The data were produced by immunoSEQ multiplex PCR, yet TCRdb's version contains in-frame clones alone and is incomplete. Of millions of clones listed, around 95% are singletons. The sequencing sample was made of naive CD4+ T cells sorted from blood. Receptor source: a man aged 18-30 years in good health. Each CDR3 is given with its conserved first and last residue. Fields, in order: J gene, V gene, clone size, D gene, CDR3 protein, CDR3 DNA. The D gene is left open where the match is weak. Part of the rows lack a size; the others show once, few, many or a class for expanded clones.

TRBJ2-5 TRBV6-1 . . CASSEWLGIGQETQYF TGTGCCAGCAGTGAATGGCTGGGGATAGGCCAAGAGACCCAGTACTTC
TRBJ2-5 TRBV6-5 . . CASSYSGRGETQYF TGTGCCAGCAGTTACTCCGGCCGAGGAGAGACCCAGTACTTC
TRBJ1-5 TRBV25-1 once . CASTQKRADQPQHF TGTGCCAGCACCCAGAAAAGGGCGGATCAGCCCCAGCATTTT
TRBJ2-7 TRBV6-5 . . CASTGRGRLDEQYF TGTGCCAGCACTGGGCGGGGTAGGTTGGACGAGCAGTACTTC
TRBJ1-3 TRBV19 . . CASSDWSSGNTIYF TGTGCCAGTAGCGACTGGAGCTCTGGAAACACCATATATTTT
TRBJ1-1 TRBV15 . . CATSRDSPIVSEAFF TGTGCCACCAGCAGAGATTCCCCCATAGTCTCAGAAGCTTTCTTT
TRBJ1-1 TRBV5-1 . . CASSLSVGADTEAFF TGCGCCAGCAGCCTCTCGGTGGGGGCGGACACTGAAGCTTTCTTT
TRBJ1-3 TRBV5-1 . . CASSLEGNRISGNTIYF TGCGCCAGCAGCTTGGAGGGGAACAGGATTAGCGGAAACACCATATATTTT
TRBJ1-1 TRBV27 few . CASSTRGRGTEAFF TGTGCCAGCAGTACCAGGGGTCGTGGCACTGAAGCTTTCTTT
TRBJ2-3 TRBV10-2 . TRBD1 CASSEPDRKGTDTQYF TGCGCCAGCAGTGAGCCGGACAGGAAGGGTACAGATACGCAGTATTTT
TRBJ2-7 TRBV5-4 . . CASSSEQGGQYF TGTGCCAGCAGCTCTGAACAGGGCGGGCAGTACTTC
TRBJ1-4 TRBV7-2 . . CASSPSRNRANNEKLFF TGTGCCAGCAGCCCCTCAAGGAACAGGGCAAATAATGAAAAACTGTTTTTT
TRBJ2-7 TRBV7-3 . TRBD1 CASSVAGTGAYEQYF TGTGCCAGCAGCGTCGCCGGGACAGGGGCCTACGAGCAGTACTTC
TRBJ2-3 TRBV30 . . CAWSLGRRLGDTQYF TGTGCCTGGAGTTTGGGACGGAGGCTTGGAGATACGCAGTATTTT
TRBJ2-7 TRBV11-2 . . CASSLDPAGGYEQYF TGTGCCAGCAGCTTAGACCCGGCAGGGGGGTACGAGCAGTACTTC